The 3 T cell receptor beta chains below were found in one sample sequenced in a study of type 1 regulatory T cells. TCRdb ran MiXCR on the reads and lists one entry per CDR3 protein. The sample yields fewer than 70,000 distinct CDR3 sequences, about three fifths seen once. What these receptors recognize is not known. Sequencing was carried out using cultured T cells, either the whole culture or a sorted T cell fraction (not recorded which). The subset is: Tr1-enriched cell product generated in vitro against host alloantigens. All receptors come from a human donor in good health.

In DNA, the CDR3 is TGTGCCAGCAGTCCACAACAGGGGCTGGCTAGCGGGAGGGAATCCCACAATGAGCAGTTCTTC. Translation: CASSPQQGLASGRESHNEQFF. This sequence joins TRBV7-9 and TRBJ2-1, with 12 bases matching TRBD2. Per germline, CDR1 SEHNR and CDR2 FQNEAQ (reference sequence). V was pared by 6 bases and J by 5 bases, with 23 bases of the junction left unmatched. CDR3 length: 21 residues.

This clonotype has a handful of counts. The chain has TRBV27 and TRBJ1-4; the D gene is possibly TRBD1 (5 bases). Germline CDR1 MNHEY, CDR2 SMNVEV (reference sequence). V lost 6 bases to trimming and J lost 4 bases, with 18 bases between them. The CDR3 runs 16 residues. As DNA, the CDR3 is TGTGCCAGCAGGCGGCCGGGGCCAGGAAATAATGAAAAACTGTTTTTT. Encoded protein: CASRRPGPGNNEKLFF. Full variable domain (outside the CDR3, taken from reference TRBV27 and TRBJ1-4): EAQVTQNPRYLITVTGKKLTVTCSQNMNHEYMSWYRQDPGLGLRQIYYSMNVEVTDKGDVPEGYKVSRKEKRNFPLILESPSPNQTSLYFCASRRPGPGNNEKLFFGSGTQLSVL.

The chain has TRBV29-1 and TRBJ1-1; the D gene is possibly TRBD1 (5 bases). CDR1 is SQVTM, CDR2 ANQGSEA, per germline. The V and J ends lost 4 bases and 4 bases respectively, with 10 bases between them. CDR3 size: 12 residues. The CDR3 nucleotides are TGCAGCGTTGTATGGGGGTCCACTGAAGCTTTCTTT. Protein: CSVVWGSTEAFF.